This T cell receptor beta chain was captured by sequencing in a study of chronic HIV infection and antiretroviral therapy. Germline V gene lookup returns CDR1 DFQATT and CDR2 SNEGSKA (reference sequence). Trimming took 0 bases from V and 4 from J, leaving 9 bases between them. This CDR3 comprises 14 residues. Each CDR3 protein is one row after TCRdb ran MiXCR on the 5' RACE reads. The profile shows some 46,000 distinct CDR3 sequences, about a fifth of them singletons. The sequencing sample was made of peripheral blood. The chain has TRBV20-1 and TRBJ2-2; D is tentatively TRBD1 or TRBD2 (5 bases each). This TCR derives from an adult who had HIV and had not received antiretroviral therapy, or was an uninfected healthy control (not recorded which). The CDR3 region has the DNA TGCAGTGCTAGAGAAGGGGCGGGCACCGGGGAGCTGTTTTTT. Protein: CSAREGAGTGELFF.